A selection of T cell receptor beta chains follows, all from one sample in a study of T cell responses to AZD1222 COVID-19 vaccine. TCRdb's table, derived via immunoSEQ multiplex PCR, lists solely in-frame clones and lacks some. The data contain 130,000 to 150,000 clones, more than 85% of them singletons. Sequences were derived from peripheral blood, sampled on day 0 of AZD1222 vaccination. The receptors originated from an adult in good health. Each CDR3 is given with its conserved first and last residue. Fields, in order: V gene, D gene, clone size, J gene, CDR3 DNA, CDR3 protein. D genes are given only for firm matches. Clone size, where shown, is once, few, many, or a class for clones that have expanded.

>TRBV19|-|-|TRBJ1-4
TGTGCCAGTGCTTTTCGGCGGGAAGCAACTAATGAAAAACTGTTTTTT
CASAFRREATNEKLFF
>TRBV6-4|-|-|TRBJ2-1
TGTGCCAGCAGTGACTCAAGGATATCCTACAATGAGCAGTTCTTC
CASSDSRISYNEQFF
>TRBV9|TRBD1|-|TRBJ2-7
TGTGCCAGCAGCGTAGGTGGGACAGGGTCCGACGAGCAGTACTTC
CASSVGGTGSDEQYF
>TRBV7-2|-|-|TRBJ2-3
TGTGCCAGCAGCTTAGCCCCCCCTAGCACAGATACGCAGTATTTT
CASSLAPPSTDTQYF
>TRBV2|-|-|TRBJ1-2
TGTGCCAGCACCCGACCCGACAGTAACTATGGCTACACCTTC
CASTRPDSNYGYTF
>TRBV28|TRBD1|-|TRBJ2-1
TGTGCCAGCAGACAGGGGTCCCCTTACAATGAGCAGTTCTTC
CASRQGSPYNEQFF
>TRBV11-2|-|-|TRBJ2-7
TGTGCCAGCAGAATACAGGGCGGTGAGGACGAGCAGTACTTC
CASRIQGGEDEQYF
>TRBV5-4|TRBD2|-|TRBJ2-1
TGTGCCAGCAGCTTTTACGGGACTAGCGGCTACAATGAGCAGTTCTTC
CASSFYGTSGYNEQFF
>TRBV19|-|-|TRBJ1-5
TGTGCCAGTAGTATAGATCCAGGTCAGCCCCAGCATTTT
CASSIDPGQPQHF
>TRBV3-1/TRBV3-2|-|few|TRBJ1-5
TGTGCCAGCAGCCAAGATGAGAATCAGCCCCAGCATTTT
CASSQDENQPQHF
>TRBV9|TRBD1|once|TRBJ1-2
TGTGCCAGCAGCGGGGAGGGGGACAGGGCGCCCTACACCTTC
CASSGEGDRAPYTF
>TRBV27|-|-|TRBJ2-7
TGTGCCAGCAGATTAACAGGGACCGCGGCCTACGAGCAGTACTTC
CASRLTGTAAYEQYF
>TRBV25-1|-|-|TRBJ2-5
TGTGCCAGCACCCCCAAGGGGGTCACTCGGGAGACCCAGTACTTC
CASTPKGVTRETQYF
>TRBV29-1|-|-|TRBJ2-7
TGCAGCGTTGAAGGGCAGGCAGAGCAGTACTTC
CSVEGQAEQYF
>TRBV7-3|-|few|TRBJ1-1
TGTGCCAGCCGGGGCGGCCACACTGAAGCTTTCTTT
CASRGGHTEAFF
>TRBV6-5|TRBD1|once|TRBJ1-1
TGTGCCAGCAGTTGGGACAGGGGGGGCCCCGCAGCTTTCTTT
CASSWDRGGPAAFF
>TRBV29-1|TRBD1|few|TRBJ1-2
TGCAGCGTTACAGGGGGCGGCAACTATGGCTACACCTTC
CSVTGGGNYGYTF
>TRBV15|-|-|TRBJ1-4
TGTGCCACCAGCGGCAGAATATATGAAAAACTGTTTTTT
CATSGRIYEKLFF
>TRBV7-3|-|-|TRBJ2-3
TGTGCCAGCAGCCGTTATTCGCCAGATACGCAGTATTTT
CASSRYSPDTQYF
>TRBV5-1|TRBD1|-|TRBJ2-7
TGCGCCAGCAGCTCTTCGGGACAGGAGTACTACGAGCAGTACTTC
CASSSSGQEYYEQYF
>TRBV5-1|-|-|TRBJ1-4
TGCGCCAGCAGCTTGAAGGGGATAAATGAAAAACTGTTTTTT
CASSLKGINEKLFF
>TRBV7-9|-|-|TRBJ1-5
TGTGCCAGCAGCTTAGACAGAAGCAATCAGCCCCAGCATTTT
CASSLDRSNQPQHF
>TRBV12-3/TRBV12-4|-|-|TRBJ2-1
TGTGCCAGCAGTCTTGGGACGTTTCAGTTCTTC
CASSLGTFQFF
>TRBV19|TRBD1|-|TRBJ1-1
TGTGCCAGTAACCCGGGACAGAATAAACAGAAAGCTTTCTTT
CASNPGQNKQKAFF
>TRBV2|-|-|TRBJ2-7
TGTGCCAGCAGTGGCGGGGGCTGGGGGGCCTACGAGCAGTACTTC
CASSGGGWGAYEQYF
>TRBV6-5|-|-|TRBJ1-1
TGTGCCAGCAGTTACAGGACAGCCACTGAAGCTTTCTTT
CASSYRTATEAFF
>TRBV10-3|-|-|TRBJ1-3
TGTGCCATCAGTGGTCTGAGCTCTGGAAACACCATATATTTT
CAISGLSSGNTIYF
>TRBV14|-|-|TRBJ1-2
TGTGCCAGCAGCCAGACAGGCAACTATGGCTACACCTTC
CASSQTGNYGYTF
>TRBV11-3|TRBD2|-|TRBJ2-5
TGTGCCAGCAGCGCACCTAGCGGGAGACGGGAGACCCAGTACTTC
CASSAPSGRRETQYF
>TRBV6-5|TRBD1|-|TRBJ1-4
TGTGCCAGCAGTTTTCAGGGGGCCGGGGAAAAACTGTTTTTT
CASSFQGAGEKLFF